This T cell receptor beta chain is from a study of cytomegalovirus exposure and HLA in healthy donors. The V gene lost 4 bases and the J gene lost 4 bases, with 17 bases spanning the gap. The V gene's germline CDR1 is SGHNT and CDR2 YYREEE (reference sequence). The CDR3 is made up of 15 amino acids. A multiplex PCR was run with 60 Vbeta primers and 13 Jbeta primers. Sequencing used immunoSEQ multiplex PCR; TCRdb keeps in-frame clones, though not all of them. The sample lists roughly 100,000 clones; 65% to 80% were seen once. Whole-study results and caveats: Some V segments, TRBV6-2 and TRBV6-3 among them, were indistinguishable and were therefore excluded.

A note on this clone: Its target is unknown.

The chain carries TRBV5-4 and TRBJ1-1, with D possibly TRBD1 on 5 matching bases. Specimen: PBMCs. The receptor's source is a man aged 55 to 70 in good health and CMV-seronegative. The CDR3 sequence: CASSIRQIFFTEAFF. The CDR3 DNA sequence: TGTGCCAGCAGCATAAGACAGATATTTTTCACTGAAGCTTTCTTT.